The 22 T cell receptor beta chains below come from one sample, sequenced in a study of blood T cell repertoires in COVID-19. Profiling relied on immunoSEQ multiplex PCR, and the TCRdb table lists in-frame clones only, not all of them. The data contain about 140,000 clones, approximately 84% of them singletons. The specimen was PBMCs or T cells enriched from blood (not recorded which). Receptors originate from a woman younger than 35 who had been exposed to COVID-19.

The chain couples TRBV5-1 to TRBJ2-4; 8 bases are shared with TRBD2. The CDR3 is made up of 14 amino acids. CDR1 is SGHRS and CDR2 is YFSETQ in the germline V gene. The V gene end was trimmed by 8 bases and the J gene end by 1 base; junction bases not matched to a gene: 5. The CDR3 loop is CASHSGDAKNIQYF. CDR3 DNA sequence: TGCGCCAGTCATAGCGGGGACGCCAAAAACATTCAGTACTTC.

The rearrangement uses TRBV6-2 or TRBV6-3 and TRBJ1-5, with 8 bases identical to TRBD1. V trimming: 4 bases; J trimming: 6 bases; junction bases outside the gene matches: 5. CDR3 size: 14 residues. Germline V CDR1 and CDR2: MNHEY, SVGEGT. This chain's CDR3 is CASSSGQGGQPQHF. The CDR3 DNA reads TGTGCCAGCAGTTCCGGACAGGGTGGTCAGCCCCAGCATTTT.

The J gene is TRBJ1-1, the V gene TRBV7-9; 7 nucleotides align to TRBD1. The trim removed 5 bases at V and 2 bases at J, leaving 11 bases unmatched. Germline V gene lookup returns CDR1 SEHNR and CDR2 FQNEAQ (reference sequence). The CDR3 is made up of 16 amino acids. This chain's CDR3 is CASSHVRTGGNTEAFF. As DNA, the CDR3 is TGTGCCAGCAGCCATGTGAGGACAGGAGGTAACACTGAAGCTTTCTTT.

The chain joins TRBV30 to TRBJ2-2; 10 bases are a match to TRBD1. The J segment lost 5 bases and the V segment lost 5 bases, leaving 5 bases of the junction unmatched. The CDR3 is 14 amino acids. Germline V gene lookup returns CDR1 GTSNPN and CDR2 SVGIG (reference sequence). This CDR3 is CAWRDRGETGELFF. The CDR3 coding sequence is TGTGCCTGGCGGGACAGGGGAGAGACCGGGGAGCTGTTTTTT.

The rearrangement joins TRBV3-1 (or the pseudogene TRBV3-2) to TRBJ2-3, with 8 bases aligning to TRBD2. Germline V gene lookup returns CDR1 LGHDT and CDR2 YNNKEL (reference sequence). After removal of 4 bases from V and 4 bases from J, the junction contained 10 bases not matched to a gene. The CDR3 has 16 residues. The CDR3 is CASSRSGRGGPDTQYF. The CDR3 DNA reads as TGTGCCAGCAGCCGCAGCGGGAGAGGGGGGCCAGATACGCAGTATTTT.

This clone was picked up one time. The chain recombines TRBV28 with TRBJ2-5, with D tentatively TRBD1 (5 bases). In germline, CDR1 is MDHEN, CDR2 SYDVKM. V was cut by 2 bases and J by 3 bases, with 22 bases left in between. This CDR3 contains 18 residues. CDR3 DNA sequence: TGTGCCAGCAGTTTAAAGGATGACAGTTGGCTCGAGGAAGAGACCCAGTACTTC. Its translation is CASSLKDDSWLEEETQYF.

A few counts support this clone. V and J are TRBV2 and TRBJ2-3; D not certain. The CDR3 contains 13 residues. Trimming cost V 4 bases and J 1 base, with 6 bases left between them. Per the germline V gene, CDR1 is SNHLY and CDR2 is FYNNEI. The CDR3 nucleotides are TGTGCCAGCAGTGTACGAGGCACAGATACGCAGTATTTT. It codes for CASSVRGTDTQYF. Drawing the rest from reference TRBV2 and TRBJ2-3, the complete variable domain is EPEVTQTPSHQVTQMGQEVILRCVPISNHLYFYWYRQILGQKVEFLVSFYNNEISEKSEIFDDQFSVERPDGSNFTLKIRSTKLEDSAMYFCASSVRGTDTQYFGPGTRLTVL.

The chain is built from TRBV28 and TRBJ2-7, with a weak D call TRBD1 (6 bases). Germline assignment: CDR1 MDHEN and CDR2 SYDVKM. Trimming cost V 7 bases and J 2 bases, with 18 bases left between them. The CDR3 is 15 amino acids. CDR3 DNA sequence: TGTGCCAGCACCAACTTTGGACAGCTCACCTACGAGCAGTACTTC. Translation gives CASTNFGQLTYEQYF.

The CDR3 protein is CASQWFRNTEAFF. CDR3 DNA: TGTGCCAGTCAGTGGTTCCGGAACACTGAAGCTTTCTTT. V is TRBV27 and J is TRBJ1-1; D gene unclear. Trimming stripped 9 bases from V and 1 base from J, with 12 bases between. Germline V gene lookup returns CDR1 MNHEY and CDR2 SMNVEV (reference sequence). This CDR3 comprises 13 residues.

This rearrangement joins TRBV7-9 to TRBJ1-4; D possibly corresponds to TRBD1 (6 bases). The CDR3 is made up of 14 amino acids. CDR1 SEHNR and CDR2 FQNEAQ come from the germline V gene (reference sequence). V lost 6 bases to trimming and J lost 4 bases, with 12 bases between them. The CDR3 DNA sequence: TGTGCCAGCAGGATGAGCAGGGGTAATGAAAAACTGTTTTTT. Translating gives CASRMSRGNEKLFF.

The rearrangement uses TRBV28 and TRBJ2-5, with 12 bases that match TRBD1. Trimming cost V 4 bases and J 5 bases; bases outside gene matches: 5. Germline V gene lookup returns CDR1 MDHEN and CDR2 SYDVKM. The CDR3 sequence is 15 residues long. This CDR3 reads CASSWGQGAGETQYF. In DNA, the CDR3 is TGTGCCAGCAGTTGGGGACAGGGGGCAGGCGAGACCCAGTACTTC.

This rearrangement joins TRBV7-6 to TRBJ1-1, with D perhaps matching TRBD1 (5 bases). Germline CDR1 SGHVS, CDR2 FNYEAQ. CDR3 length: 15 residues. With 5 bases removed from V and 2 bases from J, the gap between germline ends came to 15 bases. CDR3 protein: CASSLDTGANTEAFF. The CDR3 DNA reads TGTGCCAGCAGCCTAGATACAGGCGCTAACACTGAAGCTTTCTTT.

The genes are TRBV5-1 and TRBJ2-7, with 7 positions matching TRBD1. V lost 4 bases and J lost 6; bases outside the gene matches: 10. In germline, CDR1 is SGHRS, CDR2 YFSETQ. The CDR3 runs to 14 residues. CDR3 sequence (DNA): TGCGCCAGCAGCCCGCACAGGGGTTTGGGCGAGCAGTACTTC. This gives the protein CASSPHRGLGEQYF. The whole variable domain, filled in from reference TRBV5-1 and TRBJ2-7, reads KAGVTQTPRYLIKTRGQQVTLSCSPISGHRSVSWYQQTPGQGLQFLFEYFSETQRNKGNFPGRFSGRQFSNSRSEMNVSTLELGDSALYLCASSPHRGLGEQYFGPGTRLTVT.

A single count supports this clone. This rearrangement joins TRBV7-9 to TRBJ1-1, with D maybe TRBD1 (6 bases). V lost 10 bases and J 0 bases, leaving 18 bases between the germline ends. CDR3 length equals 15 residues. Germline CDR1 reads SEHNR; CDR2 reads FQNEAQ (reference sequence). The CDR3 spells CATQRETGLNTEAFF. DNA for the CDR3: TGTGCCACCCAAAGGGAGACAGGCTTGAACACTGAAGCTTTCTTT.

This clone appeared once. J is TRBJ1-2 and V is TRBV9; 7 nucleotides line up with TRBD1. Germline lookup yields CDR1 SGDLS and CDR2 YYNGEE. The CDR3 sequence is 17 residues long. Unmatched junction bases numbered 17, after V lost 8 bases and J lost 1 base. CDR3 DNA sequence: TGTGCCAGGAACGTGCATTTGACAGGGCCTTTTAACTATGGCTACACCTTC. It is translated as CARNVHLTGPFNYGYTF.

V gene TRBV7-3 combines with J gene TRBJ2-1; 9 positions agree with TRBD2. The CDR3 spans 15 residues. CDR1 and CDR2 (germline): SGHTA, FQGTGA. With 4 bases clipped from V and 3 bases from J, the junction kept 4 bases outside the gene matches. The CDR3 nucleotides are TGTGCCAGCAGCTCTCTAGCGGGAAACTACAATGAGCAGTTCTTC. Translating it yields CASSSLAGNYNEQFF.

The chain is built from TRBV30 and TRBJ1-6, with 10 nucleotides matching TRBD1. This CDR3 is 16 amino acids long. The junction had 10 bases not matched to a gene; V was cut back by 4 bases and J by 7 bases. Looked up from germline, CDR1 is GTSNPN and CDR2 is SVGIG (reference sequence). In DNA form, the CDR3 reads TGTGCCTGGACCAGACAGGGGGCGCCCGAGAATTCACCCCTCCACTTT. Protein sequence: CAWTRQGAPENSPLHF.

The rearrangement joins TRBV30 to TRBJ2-7; D unresolved. Germline lookup yields CDR1 GTSNPN and CDR2 SVGIG (reference sequence). This CDR3 is built from 15 residues. Trimming took 4 bases from V and 2 from J, leaving 18 bases between them. The CDR3 DNA is TGTGCCTGGAAGCGCGTGCGTCATCAAACCTACGAGCAGTACTTC. Protein product: CAWKRVRHQTYEQYF.

V is TRBV4-2 and J is TRBJ1-6, with D uncertain. V dropped 1 base and J dropped 7 bases, with 8 bases sitting between them. The length of the CDR3 is 14 residues. The germline gives CDR1 LGHNA, CDR2 YNFKEQ. Here the CDR3 DNA reads TGTGCCAGCAGCCAAGGACAAATAAATTCACCCCTCCACTTT. It translates to CASSQGQINSPLHF.

The rearrangement links TRBV7-9 to TRBJ1-1; D unclear. V lost 1 base and J 5 bases, leaving 17 bases between the germline ends. The CDR3 is made up of 16 amino acids. Per germline, CDR1 SEHNR and CDR2 FQNEAQ (reference sequence). The CDR3 sequence is CASSLGGRGLHTEAFF. The DNA for the CDR3 is TGTGCCAGCAGCTTAGGGGGAAGAGGGTTACATACTGAAGCTTTCTTT.

This clone occurred once. The J gene is TRBJ1-6, the V gene TRBV10-3; tentatively, D is TRBD1 (6 bases). CDR3 length equals 15 residues. From germline, CDR1 is ENHRY and CDR2 SYGVKD. V lost 6 bases to trimming and J lost 7 bases, with 16 bases between them. Here the CDR3 reads CAIRETTGSNSPLHF. In DNA, the CDR3 is TGTGCCATCAGAGAAACGACAGGTTCGAATTCACCCCTCCACTTT.

The V and J genes are TRBV27 and TRBJ1-1; D possibly corresponds to TRBD1 (5 bases). In germline, CDR1 is MNHEY, CDR2 SMNVEV (reference sequence). Deletions cut 2 bases from V and 5 bases from J, with 15 bases between. This CDR3 region has 15 residues. DNA of the CDR3: TGTGCCAGCAGTTTAAGGCAGGGTAAAGTTACTGAAGCTTTCTTT. Protein sequence: CASSLRQGKVTEAFF.